A single sample gave rise to the 7 T cell receptor beta chains below, sequenced in a study of cytomegalovirus exposure and HLA in healthy donors. Researchers ran the PCR with 60 Vbeta and 13 Jbeta primers. The method was immunoSEQ multiplex PCR; TCRdb's version includes in-frame clones alone and lacks a portion of them. The sample carries about 140,000 clones, under 90% recorded once. The sequenced material came from PBMCs. The receptors come from a male donor in good health and CMV-seronegative.

This chain links TRBV27 with TRBJ2-1; 8 nucleotides agree with TRBD2. With 5 bases clipped from V and 15 bases from J, the junction kept 21 bases outside the gene matches. The CDR3 contains 16 residues. Looked up from germline, CDR1 is MNHEY and CDR2 is SMNVEV (reference sequence). CDR3: CASSPSGGETHPDWFF. The CDR3, as DNA: TGTGCCAGCAGTCCCTCCGGGGGGGAGACCCACCCGGACTGGTTCTTC.

The CDR3, as DNA: TGTGCCAGCAGCCGTGGGACAGCCGGAAACACCATATATTTT. It codes for CASSRGTAGNTIYF. The V and J genes are TRBV11-2 and TRBJ1-3; 7 bases agree with TRBD1. CDR1 is SGHAT and CDR2 is FQNNGV in the germline V gene. V dropped 5 bases and J dropped 4; count of bases not matched to a gene: 5. CDR3 length equals 14 residues.

This clone has more than one count but fewer than ten. The chain links TRBV19 to TRBJ2-7; D gene uncertain. The CDR3 extends over 12 amino acids. Germline CDR1 LNHDA, CDR2 SQIVND (reference sequence). The ends were cut back, 4 bases at V and 7 bases at J, with 11 bases in the middle. CDR3 nucleotide sequence: TGTGCCAGTAGTAAGAAGTCTCGGGAGCAGTACTTC. Its translation is CASSKKSREQYF.

This clone was recorded only once. The genes are TRBV19 and TRBJ2-7; the match to TRBD2 covers 14 bases. CDR1 and CDR2 from the germline V gene are LNHDA and SQIVND (reference sequence). V trimming: 5 bases; J trimming: 3 bases; junction bases outside the gene matches: 6. The CDR3 runs 16 residues. The CDR3 loop is CASSVGLAGVGYEQYF. The CDR3 DNA reads TGTGCCAGTAGTGTGGGACTAGCGGGAGTGGGCTACGAGCAGTACTTC.

The chain is built from TRBV9 and TRBJ2-7, with 7 bases identical to TRBD1. The length of the CDR3 is 14 residues. Germline-derived CDR1 and CDR2 are SGDLS and YYNGEE. Trimming cost V 4 bases and J 6 bases; bases outside gene matches: 10. The CDR3 loop is CASSPGDSWREQYF. The CDR3 DNA reads TGTGCCAGCAGCCCCGGGGACAGTTGGCGCGAGCAGTACTTC.

This clone has only one observation. The CDR3 is CASSVVFPSQAGAEQYF. The CDR3, as DNA: TGTGCCAGCAGCGTAGTCTTTCCCTCCCAGGCAGGGGCAGAGCAGTACTTC. The chain couples TRBV9 to TRBJ2-7, with TRBD1 as a possible D gene (6 bases). This CDR3 has 17 amino acids. In germline, CDR1 is SGDLS, CDR2 YYNGEE. Trimming shortened V by 0 bases and J by 7 bases, and 23 bases separated the two germline ends.

The V and J genes are TRBV29-1 and TRBJ2-1, with D perhaps matching TRBD2 (6 bases). CDR3 size: 14 residues. V was shortened by 4 bases and J by 4 bases, with 14 bases between the two germline ends. CDR1 and CDR2 (germline): SQVTM, ANQGSEA. As DNA, the CDR3 is TGCAGCGTTGCCCCCCCCGGAGGGTACAATGAGCAGTTCTTC. Translating it yields CSVAPPGGYNEQFF.